These T cell receptor beta chains were read from a single sample in a study of cytomegalovirus exposure and HLA in healthy donors. The assay was immunoSEQ multiplex PCR, and TCRdb's table has in-frame clones only and misses some. The sample contains some 120,000 clones, approximately 68% of which appear only once. The sequencing sample was made of PBMCs. These receptors originate from a man aged 30 to 45 in good health and CMV-seropositive. CDR3s include the opening cysteine and the closing phenylalanine or tryptophan. The D gene is left open where the match is weak. Rows give clone size only sometimes, using once, few, many, or a class for an expanded clone.

CDR3 protein,CDR3 DNA,J gene,D gene,V gene,clone size
CASSFGGSGNTIYF,TGTGCCAGCAGCTTTGGCGGCTCTGGAAACACCATATATTTT,TRBJ1-3,NA,TRBV7-9,few
CASSGYRGEKLFF,TGTGCCAGCAGTGGATATCGGGGTGAAAAACTGTTTTTT,TRBJ1-4,NA,TRBV2,few
CASSFSNLPRETQYF,TGTGCCAGCAGCTTTAGCAACCTCCCAAGAGAGACCCAGTACTTC,TRBJ2-5,NA,TRBV7-8,once
CASSFGGRAGGPRRYF,TGTGCCAGCAGCTTTGGTGGGAGGGCGGGAGGCCCCCGACGGTACTTC,TRBJ2-5,NA,TRBV12-1,NA
CASSTRQGASEQYF,TGTGCCAGCAGCACACGACAGGGGGCGTCCGAGCAGTACTTC,TRBJ2-7,TRBD1,TRBV27,NA
CASSLDGRDYEQYF,TGTGCCAGCAGCTTAGACGGGAGGGACTACGAGCAGTACTTC,TRBJ2-7,TRBD2,TRBV7-2,NA
CASSVLALQETQYF,TGTGCCAGCAGCGTACTAGCCTTACAAGAGACCCAGTACTTC,TRBJ2-5,NA,TRBV9,NA
CASSMTGSPQPQHF,TGTGCCAGCAGCATGACAGGTTCCCCTCAGCCCCAGCATTTT,TRBJ1-5,NA,TRBV5-4,NA
CASEGWTLGANVLTF,TGTGCCAGCGAAGGATGGACTCTTGGGGCCAACGTCCTGACTTTC,TRBJ2-6,NA,TRBV6-6,NA
CASSLTAGTANGYTF,TGTGCCAGCAGCTTAACCGCCGGGACAGCGAATGGCTACACCTTC,TRBJ1-2,TRBD1,TRBV7-3,NA
CASSAQLAGGVGELFF,TGTGCCAGCAGCGCGCAACTAGCGGGAGGAGTCGGGGAGCTGTTTTTT,TRBJ2-2,TRBD2,TRBV11-3,many
CASSFSRSGRGTQETQYF,TGTGCCAGCAGCTTCTCTAGATCCGGGAGGGGAACCCAAGAGACCCAGTACTTC,TRBJ2-5,TRBD2,TRBV7-9,few
CASSQIGQGYGYTF,TGTGCCAGCAGTCAAATCGGACAGGGTTACGGCTACACCTTC,TRBJ1-2,TRBD1,TRBV7-2,once
CASSLGSGRNTIYF,TGTGCCAGCAGCTTGGGGTCAGGGCGAAACACCATATATTTT,TRBJ1-3,NA,TRBV5-4,NA
CASSQVQPAAYEQYF,TGTGCCAGCAGCCAAGTGCAACCGGCGGCCTACGAGCAGTACTTC,TRBJ2-7,NA,TRBV4-2,NA
CASSESPAGAIYEQFF,TGCGCCAGCAGTGAGTCCCCCGCGGGAGCTATCTATGAGCAGTTCTTC,TRBJ2-1,TRBD2,TRBV10-2,few
CASSPGLTTDTQYF,TGTGCCAGCAGCCCCGGACTAACCACAGATACGCAGTATTTT,TRBJ2-3,NA,TRBV9,NA
CASSVGASRHNEQFF,TGTGCCAGCAGCGTAGGGGCTAGCAGACACAATGAGCAGTTCTTC,TRBJ2-1,NA,TRBV9,NA
CASSRGREQYF,TGTGCCAGCAGCAGGGGGCGGGAGCAGTACTTC,TRBJ2-7,TRBD1,TRBV27,NA
CASSQEAAGYEETQYF,TGCGCCAGCAGCCAAGAGGCGGCAGGGTATGAGGAGACCCAGTACTTC,TRBJ2-5,NA,TRBV4-3,NA
CASSVIAGTDNEQFF,TGCGCCAGCAGCGTAATAGCGGGAACGGACAATGAGCAGTTCTTC,TRBJ2-1,TRBD2,TRBV5-1,NA
CASSQGTVSGELFF,TGTGCCAGCAGCCAAGGGACAGTTTCCGGGGAGCTGTTTTTT,TRBJ2-2,NA,TRBV4-2,few
CASSADRGGSAFF,TGTGCCAGCAGTGCCGATAGAGGGGGCTCGGCTTTCTTT,TRBJ1-1,TRBD1,TRBV27,NA
CASSVGQGTGNTIYF,TGTGCCAGCAGCGTAGGACAGGGCACTGGAAACACCATATATTTT,TRBJ1-3,TRBD1,TRBV9,NA
CASSYSRQNLEKLFF,TGTGCCAGCAGTTACTCGCGGCAGAATCTTGAAAAACTGTTTTTT,TRBJ1-4,NA,TRBV6-6,NA
CASSFPVGAGELFF,TGTGCCAGCAGCTTCCCGGTGGGAGCCGGGGAGCTGTTTTTT,TRBJ2-2,NA,TRBV7-9,few
CASSSGLAGGPVGELFF,TGTGCCAGCAGCTCCGGACTAGCGGGAGGGCCGGTCGGGGAGCTGTTTTTT,TRBJ2-2,TRBD2,TRBV7-9,NA
CASSRWGPSSYNEQFF,TGTGCCAGCAGCCGATGGGGCCCTAGCTCCTACAATGAGCAGTTCTTC,TRBJ2-1,NA,TRBV13,NA
CASGGGFSYEQYF,TGTGCCAGCGGGGGGGGCTTCTCCTACGAGCAGTACTTC,TRBJ2-7,NA,TRBV6-6,NA
CASSAATSGSYTGELFF,TGTGCCAGCAGCGCCGCTACTAGCGGGAGTTACACCGGGGAGCTGTTTTTT,TRBJ2-2,TRBD2,TRBV7-3,NA
CASSFGGSINEQFF,TGTGCCAGCAGTTTCGGCGGGAGTATTAATGAGCAGTTCTTC,TRBJ2-1,TRBD2,TRBV28,NA
CASSGTSTADTQYF,TGCGCCAGCAGCGGGACTAGTACTGCAGATACGCAGTATTTT,TRBJ2-3,TRBD2,TRBV5-1,NA
CASSLTSGTLYNEQFF,TGCGCCAGCAGCTTGACTAGCGGGACGCTCTACAATGAGCAGTTCTTC,TRBJ2-1,TRBD2,TRBV5-1,NA
CASSLGGARETQYF,TGTGCCAGCAGCTTGGGGGGAGCCAGGGAGACCCAGTACTTC,TRBJ2-5,NA,TRBV5-4,few
CASSQPPGQGEKLFF,TGTGCCAGCAGCCAACCACCGGGACAGGGGGAAAAACTGTTTTTT,TRBJ1-4,TRBD1,TRBV7-8,NA
CASSYGRANTEAFF,TGTGCCAGCAGTTACGGCAGGGCGAACACTGAAGCTTTCTTT,TRBJ1-1,NA,TRBV6-5,few
CASTPPFEGGGYEQYF,TGTGCCAGCACACCCCCCTTTGAGGGAGGTGGGTACGAGCAGTACTTC,TRBJ2-7,NA,TRBV28,NA
CASSEDFRSGGRSLSAFF,TGTGCCAGCAGTGAAGACTTCCGTTCGGGAGGTAGGAGCCTTTCAGCTTTCTTT,TRBJ1-1,NA,TRBV6-1,few
CASSATSGRANTGELFF,TGCGCCAGCAGTGCTACTAGCGGGAGGGCGAACACCGGGGAGCTGTTTTTT,TRBJ2-2,TRBD2,TRBV10-1,NA
CASSPGLVQDTQYF,TGCGCCAGCAGCCCGGGACTAGTGCAAGATACGCAGTATTTT,TRBJ2-3,TRBD2,TRBV5-1,NA
CASSLISETEAFF,TGTGCCAGCAGCTTAATCTCTGAGACTGAAGCTTTCTTT,TRBJ1-1,NA,TRBV7-3,few